The present T cell receptor (beta chain) was sequenced within a study of cytomegalovirus exposure and HLA in healthy donors. The PCR employed 60 Vbeta primers together with 13 Jbeta primers. Libraries were prepared by immunoSEQ multiplex PCR; TCRdb keeps only in-frame clonotypes and omits some of them. The sample contains about 150,000 clones, roughly 79% of which appear only once. Source material: PBMCs. This sequence was found in a male donor in good health and CMV-seronegative.

The CDR3 reads CASSSGLAGVYEQYF. The CDR3, as DNA: TGTGCCAGCAGCTCCGGACTAGCGGGAGTCTACGAGCAGTACTTC. The V gene is TRBV9, the J gene TRBJ2-7; TRBD2 agrees at 13 bases. J lost 3 bases, V lost 4 bases, and 4 bases had no gene match. Germline V CDR1 and CDR2: SGDLS, YYNGEE. This CDR3 region has 15 residues.